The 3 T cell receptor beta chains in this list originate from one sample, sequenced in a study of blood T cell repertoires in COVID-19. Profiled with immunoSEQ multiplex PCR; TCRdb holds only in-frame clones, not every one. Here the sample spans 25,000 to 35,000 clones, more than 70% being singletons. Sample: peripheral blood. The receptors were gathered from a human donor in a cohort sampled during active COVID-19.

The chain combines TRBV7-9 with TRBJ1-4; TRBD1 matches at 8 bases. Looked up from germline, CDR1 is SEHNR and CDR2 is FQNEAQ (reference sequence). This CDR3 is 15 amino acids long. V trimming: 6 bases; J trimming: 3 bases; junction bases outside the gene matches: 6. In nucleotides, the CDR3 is TGTGCCAGCAGTTTCAGGGGGCGAGCTAATGAAAAACTGTTTTTT. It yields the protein CASSFRGRANEKLFF. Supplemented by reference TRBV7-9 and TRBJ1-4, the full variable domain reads DTGVSQNPRHKITKRGQNVTFRCDPISEHNRLYWYRQTLGQGPEFLTYFQNEAQLEKSRLLSDRFSAERPKGSFSTLEIQRTEQGDSAMYLCASSFRGRANEKLFFGSGTQLSVL.

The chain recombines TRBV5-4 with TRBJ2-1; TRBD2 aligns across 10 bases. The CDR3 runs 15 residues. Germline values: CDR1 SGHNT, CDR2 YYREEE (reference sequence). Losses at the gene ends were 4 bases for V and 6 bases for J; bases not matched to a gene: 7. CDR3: CASSVSSGRGNEQFF. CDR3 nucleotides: TGTGCCAGCAGCGTCTCAAGCGGGAGGGGCAATGAGCAGTTCTTC.

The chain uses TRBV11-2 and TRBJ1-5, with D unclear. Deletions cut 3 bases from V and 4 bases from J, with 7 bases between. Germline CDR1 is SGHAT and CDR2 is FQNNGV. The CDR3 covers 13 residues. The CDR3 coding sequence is TGTGCCAGCAGCTTTAGCTTGAATCAGCCCCAGCATTTT. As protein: CASSFSLNQPQHF.